This T cell receptor (beta chain) appears in the sequencing data of a study of T cell changes during pregnancy in multiple sclerosis. Libraries were prepared by immunoSEQ multiplex PCR; TCRdb keeps only in-frame clonotypes and omits some of them. The sample gives roughly 69,000 clones, roughly 90% of which show up once; over 1.1% is in the top ten. Germline-derived CDR1 and CDR2 are LGHNT and FRNRAP. The CDR3 totals 17 residues. Trimming removed 3 bases from V and 7 bases from J; junction bases left unmatched: 13. The gene calls are TRBV12-5 and TRBJ2-2, with 8 bases identical to TRBD1. The material was peripheral blood, obtained in the second trimester of pregnancy. The TCR sequence derives from a female donor with multiple sclerosis, enrolled in a pregnancy study. DNA of the CDR3: TGTGCTAGTGGTTTCACCGTGTCCAGGGGGCGGGGCGGGGAGCTGTTTTTT. The encoded protein is CASGFTVSRGRGGELFF.